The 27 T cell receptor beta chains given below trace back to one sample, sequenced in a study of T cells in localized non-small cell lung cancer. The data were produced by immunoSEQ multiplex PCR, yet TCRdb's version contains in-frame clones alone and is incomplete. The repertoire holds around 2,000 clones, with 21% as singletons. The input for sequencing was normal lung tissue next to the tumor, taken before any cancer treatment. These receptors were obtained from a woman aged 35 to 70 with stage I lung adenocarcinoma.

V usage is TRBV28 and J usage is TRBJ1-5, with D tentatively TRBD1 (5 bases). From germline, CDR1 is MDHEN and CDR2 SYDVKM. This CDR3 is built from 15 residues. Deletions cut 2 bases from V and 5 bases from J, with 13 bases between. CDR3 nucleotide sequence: TGTGCCAGCAGTTTACTGTCAGGGATAGATCAGCCCCAGCATTTT. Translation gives CASSLLSGIDQPQHF.

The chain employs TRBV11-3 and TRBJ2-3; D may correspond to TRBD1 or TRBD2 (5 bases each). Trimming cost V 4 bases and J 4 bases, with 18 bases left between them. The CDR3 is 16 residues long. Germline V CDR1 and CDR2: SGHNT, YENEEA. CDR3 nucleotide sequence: TGTGCCAGCAGCTACCGGGGCCCACCCCCAGCAGATACGCAGTATTTT. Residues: CASSYRGPPPADTQYF. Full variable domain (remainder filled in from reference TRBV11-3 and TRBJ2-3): EAGVVQSPRYKIIEKKQPVAFWCNPISGHNTLYWYLQNLGQGPELLIRYENEEAVDDSQLPKDRFSAERLKGVDSTLKIQPAELGDSAVYLCASSYRGPPPADTQYFGPGTRLTVL.

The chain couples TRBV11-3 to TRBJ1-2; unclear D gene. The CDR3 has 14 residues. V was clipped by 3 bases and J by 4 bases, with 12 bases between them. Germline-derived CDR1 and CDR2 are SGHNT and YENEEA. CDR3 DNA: TGTGCCAGCAGCTTGGATTTGGGAGGCTATGGCTACACCTTC. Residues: CASSLDLGGYGYTF.

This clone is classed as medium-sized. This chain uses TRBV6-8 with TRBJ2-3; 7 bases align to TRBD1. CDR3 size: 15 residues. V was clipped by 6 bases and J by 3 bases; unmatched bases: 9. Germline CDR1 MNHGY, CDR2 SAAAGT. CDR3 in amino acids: CASSPDRVKTDTQYF. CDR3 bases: TGTGCCAGCAGCCCCGACAGGGTAAAGACAGATACGCAGTATTTT.

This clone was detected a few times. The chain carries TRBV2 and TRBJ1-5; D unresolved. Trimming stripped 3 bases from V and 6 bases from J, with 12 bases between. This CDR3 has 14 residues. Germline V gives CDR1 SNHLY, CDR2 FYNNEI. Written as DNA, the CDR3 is TGTGCCAGCAGTGATAGACAAGGAGGTCAGCCCCAGCATTTT. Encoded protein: CASSDRQGGQPQHF.

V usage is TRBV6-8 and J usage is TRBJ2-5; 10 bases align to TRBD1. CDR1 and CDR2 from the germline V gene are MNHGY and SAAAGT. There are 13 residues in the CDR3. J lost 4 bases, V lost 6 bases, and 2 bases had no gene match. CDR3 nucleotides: TGTGCCAGCAGGTGGACAGGGGGAGAGACCCAGTACTTC. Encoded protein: CASRWTGGETQYF.

This chain's CDR3 is CASSKYGAGHTYEQYF. CDR3 DNA: TGCGCCAGCAGCAAGTACGGGGCAGGGCACACCTACGAGCAGTACTTC. The V call is TRBV5-1, the J call TRBJ2-7, with D perhaps given as TRBD1 or TRBD2 (5 bases each). Trimming left V 4 bases short and J 2 bases short, with 19 bases between. The CDR3 is 16 amino acids. CDR1 is SGHRS and CDR2 is YFSETQ in the germline V gene.

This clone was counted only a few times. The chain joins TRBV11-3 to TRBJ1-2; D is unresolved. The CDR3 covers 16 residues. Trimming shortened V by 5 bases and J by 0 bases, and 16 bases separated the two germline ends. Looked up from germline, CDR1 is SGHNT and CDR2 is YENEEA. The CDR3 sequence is CASSLPPKRSNYGYTF. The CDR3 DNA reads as TGTGCCAGCAGCCTCCCCCCGAAGAGGTCTAACTATGGCTACACCTTC.

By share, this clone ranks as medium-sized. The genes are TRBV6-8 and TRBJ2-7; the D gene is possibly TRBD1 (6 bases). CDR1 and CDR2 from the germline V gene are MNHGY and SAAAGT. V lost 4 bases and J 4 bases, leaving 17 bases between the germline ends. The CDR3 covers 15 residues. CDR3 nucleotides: TGTGCCAGCAGTTCCCCGGGACCTACAGGGTACGAGCAGTACTTC. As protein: CASSSPGPTGYEQYF.

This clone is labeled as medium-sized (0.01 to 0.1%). CDR3 residues: CASSPSSGGGLETQYF. In DNA form, the CDR3 reads TGTGCCAGCAGCCCCTCCAGCGGGGGTGGGTTGGAGACCCAGTACTTC. This chain uses TRBV11-3 with TRBJ2-5, with 8 positions matching TRBD2. The germline gives CDR1 SGHNT, CDR2 YENEEA. With 5 bases clipped from V and 5 bases from J, the junction kept 13 bases outside the gene matches. There are 16 residues in the CDR3.

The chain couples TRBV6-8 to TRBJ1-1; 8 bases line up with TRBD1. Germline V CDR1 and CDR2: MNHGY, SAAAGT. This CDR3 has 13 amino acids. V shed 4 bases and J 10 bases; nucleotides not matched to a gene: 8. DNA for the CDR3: TGTGCCAGCAGTTCGCCGGGACAGGTCGCAGCTTTCTTT. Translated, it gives CASSSPGQVAAFF.

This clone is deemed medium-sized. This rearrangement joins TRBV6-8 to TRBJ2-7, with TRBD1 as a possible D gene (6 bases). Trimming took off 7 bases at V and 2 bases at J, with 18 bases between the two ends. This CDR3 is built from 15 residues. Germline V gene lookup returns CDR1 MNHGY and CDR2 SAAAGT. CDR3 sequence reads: CASINSAGETYEQYF. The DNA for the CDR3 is TGTGCCAGCATCAATTCAGCAGGGGAGACCTACGAGCAGTACTTC.

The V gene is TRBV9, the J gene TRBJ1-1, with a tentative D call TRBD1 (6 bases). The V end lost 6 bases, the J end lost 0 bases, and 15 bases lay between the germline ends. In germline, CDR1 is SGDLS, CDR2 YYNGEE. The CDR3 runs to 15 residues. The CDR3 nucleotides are TGTGCCAGCACCCCCGGGGGGCGGATGAACACTGAAGCTTTCTTT. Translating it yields CASTPGGRMNTEAFF.

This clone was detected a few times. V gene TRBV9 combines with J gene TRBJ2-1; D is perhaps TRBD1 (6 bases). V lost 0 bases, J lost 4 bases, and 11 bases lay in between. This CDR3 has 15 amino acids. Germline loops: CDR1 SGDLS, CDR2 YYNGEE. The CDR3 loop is CASSVDSRGYNEQFF. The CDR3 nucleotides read TGTGCCAGCAGCGTAGATAGCAGGGGATACAATGAGCAGTTCTTC.

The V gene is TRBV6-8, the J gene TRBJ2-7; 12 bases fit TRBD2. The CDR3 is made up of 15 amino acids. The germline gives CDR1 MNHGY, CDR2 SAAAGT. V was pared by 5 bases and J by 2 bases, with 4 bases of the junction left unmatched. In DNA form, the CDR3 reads TGTGCCAGCAGTCCGACTAGCGGGGGCACCTACGAGCAGTACTTC. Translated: CASSPTSGGTYEQYF.

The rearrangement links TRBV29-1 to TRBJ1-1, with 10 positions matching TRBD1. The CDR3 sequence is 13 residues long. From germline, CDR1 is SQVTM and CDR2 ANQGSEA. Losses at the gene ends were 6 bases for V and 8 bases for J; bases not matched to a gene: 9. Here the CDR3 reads CSVAGDRGTEAFF. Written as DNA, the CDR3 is TGCAGCGTCGCCGGGGACAGGGGCACCGAAGCTTTCTTT.

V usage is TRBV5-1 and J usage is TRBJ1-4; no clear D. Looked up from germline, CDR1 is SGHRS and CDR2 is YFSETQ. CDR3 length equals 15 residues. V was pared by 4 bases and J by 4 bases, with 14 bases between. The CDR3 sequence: CASSPLGRLNEKLFF. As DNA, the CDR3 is TGCGCCAGCAGCCCCTTGGGGAGACTTAATGAAAAACTGTTTTTT.

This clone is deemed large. The CDR3 nucleotides are TGTGCCAGCAGCCGTGGGCAGAACACAGATACGCAGTATTTT. Amino acids: CASSRGQNTDTQYF. V usage is TRBV11-3 and J usage is TRBJ2-3; the D is unclear. CDR3 length equals 14 residues. The ends were cut back, 5 bases at V and 2 bases at J, with 11 bases in the middle. Germline values: CDR1 SGHNT, CDR2 YENEEA.

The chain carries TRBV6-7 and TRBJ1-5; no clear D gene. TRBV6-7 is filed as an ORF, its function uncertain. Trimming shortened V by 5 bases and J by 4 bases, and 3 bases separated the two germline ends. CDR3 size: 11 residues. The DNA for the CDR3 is TGTGCCAGCAGTCTTAATCAGCCCCAGCATTTT. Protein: CASSLNQPQHF.

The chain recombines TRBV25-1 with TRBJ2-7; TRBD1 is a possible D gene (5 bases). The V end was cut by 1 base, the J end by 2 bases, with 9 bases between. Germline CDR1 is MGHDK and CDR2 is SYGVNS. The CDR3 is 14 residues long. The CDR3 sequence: CASSELGLPYEQYF. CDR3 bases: TGTGCCAGCAGTGAATTGGGGCTCCCCTACGAGCAGTACTTC.

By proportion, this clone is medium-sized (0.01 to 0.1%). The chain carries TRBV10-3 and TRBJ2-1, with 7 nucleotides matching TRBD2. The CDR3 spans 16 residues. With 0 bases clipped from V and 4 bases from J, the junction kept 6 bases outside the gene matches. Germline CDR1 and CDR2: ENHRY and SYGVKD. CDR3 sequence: CAISESWLAAYNEQFF. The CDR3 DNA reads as TGTGCCATCAGTGAGTCTTGGCTAGCGGCATACAATGAGCAGTTCTTC.

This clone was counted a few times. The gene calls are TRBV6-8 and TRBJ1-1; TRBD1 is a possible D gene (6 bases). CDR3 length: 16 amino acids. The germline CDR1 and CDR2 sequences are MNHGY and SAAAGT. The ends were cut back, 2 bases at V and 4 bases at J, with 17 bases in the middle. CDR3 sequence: CASSYRTAARGTEAFF. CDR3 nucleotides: TGTGCCAGCAGTTACCGGACAGCTGCTAGGGGCACTGAAGCTTTCTTT.

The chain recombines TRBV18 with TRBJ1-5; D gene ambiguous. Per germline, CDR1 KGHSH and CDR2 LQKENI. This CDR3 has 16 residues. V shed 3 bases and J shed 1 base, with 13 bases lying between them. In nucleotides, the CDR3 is TGTGCCAGCTCACCCGTGGAGCGGTCGAGCAATCAGCCCCAGCATTTT. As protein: CASSPVERSSNQPQHF.

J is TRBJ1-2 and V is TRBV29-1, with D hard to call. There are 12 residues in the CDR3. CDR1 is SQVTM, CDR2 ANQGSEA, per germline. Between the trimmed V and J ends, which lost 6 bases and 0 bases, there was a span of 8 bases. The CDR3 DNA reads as TGCAGCGTCTCGGAGGCTAACTATGGCTACACCTTC. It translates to CSVSEANYGYTF.

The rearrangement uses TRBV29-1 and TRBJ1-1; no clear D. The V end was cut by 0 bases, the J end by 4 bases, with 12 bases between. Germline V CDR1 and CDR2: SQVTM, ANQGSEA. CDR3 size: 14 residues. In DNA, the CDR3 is TGCAGCGTTGAAGAGTCCTCAGGTGGCACTGAAGCTTTCTTT. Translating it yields CSVEESSGGTEAFF. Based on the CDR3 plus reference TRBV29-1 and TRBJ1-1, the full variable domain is SAVISQKPSRDICQRGTSLTIQCQVDSQVTMMFWYRQQPGQSLTLIATANQGSEATYESGFVIDKFPISRPNLTFSTLTVSNMSPEDSSIYLCSVEESSGGTEAFFGQGTRLTVV.

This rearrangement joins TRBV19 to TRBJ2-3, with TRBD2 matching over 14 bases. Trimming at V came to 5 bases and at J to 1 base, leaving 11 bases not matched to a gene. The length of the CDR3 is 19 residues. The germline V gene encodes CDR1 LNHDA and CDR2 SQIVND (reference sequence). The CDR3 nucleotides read TGTGCCAGTAGTCCTGCCGGACTAGCGGGGGGCCGGGGCACAGATACGCAGTATTTT. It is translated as CASSPAGLAGGRGTDTQYF.

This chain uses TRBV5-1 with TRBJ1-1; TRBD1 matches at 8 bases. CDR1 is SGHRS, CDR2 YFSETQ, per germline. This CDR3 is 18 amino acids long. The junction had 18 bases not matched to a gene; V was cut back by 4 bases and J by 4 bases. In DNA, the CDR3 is TGCGCCAGCAGCCCTGCGGTGGGCAGGGGGCGCGAGGGCACTGAAGCTTTCTTT. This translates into CASSPAVGRGREGTEAFF. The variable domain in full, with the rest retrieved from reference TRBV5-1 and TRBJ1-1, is KAGVTQTPRYLIKTRGQQVTLSCSPISGHRSVSWYQQTPGQGLQFLFEYFSETQRNKGNFPGRFSGRQFSNSRSEMNVSTLELGDSALYLCASSPAVGRGREGTEAFFGQGTRLTVV.